This T cell receptor (beta chain) was observed in a study of T cell repertoires in cytomegalovirus infection. A single record per CDR3 protein comes from TCRdb applying MiXCR to the reads. Of just under 550,000 distinct CDR3 sequences detected, 26% appear once; the ten largest clones hold roughly 13%. The CDR3 has 19 residues. Germline CDR1 and CDR2: MNHEY and SVGEGT. V lost 0 bases and J lost 4; bases outside the gene matches: 15. The chain couples TRBV6-2 or TRBV6-3 to TRBJ2-1, with TRBD2 matching over 7 bases. This sequence was found in a human donor in good health (CMV status not recorded). Some clones in this sample may be carry-over from other donors' samples. Sequencing used PBMCs. The CDR3 nucleotides are TGTGCCAGCAGTTACTCCGGTAGTCTAGCGGCCACTCCGTACAATGAGCAGTTCTTC. Translating gives CASSYSGSLAATPYNEQFF.